One T cell receptor beta chain is described in this entry. Measured with immunoSEQ multiplex PCR; TCRdb has only the in-frame clones, and not every one. The sample holds approximately 200,000 clones; 89% are singletons and the top ten take 2% to 2.5%. Looked up from germline, CDR1 is LGHNA and CDR2 is YSLEER. The CDR3 spans 15 residues. Trimming cost V 4 bases and J 6 bases, with 17 bases left between them. This sample is drawn from a study of blood T cell repertoires in COVID-19. The TCR originated in a woman aged 40 to 55 with acute COVID-19. The chain carries TRBV4-3 and TRBJ2-3, with D possibly TRBD1 on 5 matching bases. What was sequenced was PBMCs or T cells enriched from blood (not recorded which). CDR3 nucleotides: TGCGCCAGCAGCCCCCGAACAAGGGGAACCGATACGCAGTATTTT. Translation gives CASSPRTRGTDTQYF.